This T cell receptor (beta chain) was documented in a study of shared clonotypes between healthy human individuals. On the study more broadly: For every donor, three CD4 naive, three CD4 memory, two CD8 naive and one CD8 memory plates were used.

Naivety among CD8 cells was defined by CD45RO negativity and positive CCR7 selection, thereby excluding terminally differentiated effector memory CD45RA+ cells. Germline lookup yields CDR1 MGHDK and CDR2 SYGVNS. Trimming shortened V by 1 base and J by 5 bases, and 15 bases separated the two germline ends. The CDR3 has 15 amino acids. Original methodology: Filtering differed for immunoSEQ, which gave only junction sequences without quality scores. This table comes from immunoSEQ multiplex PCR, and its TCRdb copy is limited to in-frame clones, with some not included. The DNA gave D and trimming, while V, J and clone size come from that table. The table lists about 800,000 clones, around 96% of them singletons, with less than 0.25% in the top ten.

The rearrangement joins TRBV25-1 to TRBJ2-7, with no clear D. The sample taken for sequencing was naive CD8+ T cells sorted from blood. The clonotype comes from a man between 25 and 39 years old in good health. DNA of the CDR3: TGTGCCAGCAGTGAATCCCACACGCCTTTCCACGAGCAGTACTTC. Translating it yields CASSESHTPFHEQYF.